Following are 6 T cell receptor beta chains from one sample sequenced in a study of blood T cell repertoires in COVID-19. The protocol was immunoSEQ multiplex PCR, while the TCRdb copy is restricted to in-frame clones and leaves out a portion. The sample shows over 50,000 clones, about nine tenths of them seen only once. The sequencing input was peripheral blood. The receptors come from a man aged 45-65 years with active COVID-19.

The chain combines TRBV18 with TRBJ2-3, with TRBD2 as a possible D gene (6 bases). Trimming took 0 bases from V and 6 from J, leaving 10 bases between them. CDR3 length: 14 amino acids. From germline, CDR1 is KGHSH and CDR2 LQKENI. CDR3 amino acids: CASSPPTRVDTQYF. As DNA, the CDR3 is TGTGCCAGCTCACCACCGACTAGAGTCGATACGCAGTATTTT.

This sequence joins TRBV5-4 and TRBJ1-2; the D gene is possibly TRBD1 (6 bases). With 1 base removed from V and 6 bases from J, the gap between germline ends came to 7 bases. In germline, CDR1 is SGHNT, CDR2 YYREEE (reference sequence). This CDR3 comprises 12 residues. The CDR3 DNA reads TGTGCCAGCAGCTTGACAGGGAATGGCTACACCTTC. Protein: CASSLTGNGYTF.

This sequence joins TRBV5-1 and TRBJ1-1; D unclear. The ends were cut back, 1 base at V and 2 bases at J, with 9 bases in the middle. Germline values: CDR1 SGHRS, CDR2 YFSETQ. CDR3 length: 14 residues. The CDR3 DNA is TGCGCCAGCAGCTTGTTGGGCCTTAACACTGAAGCTTTCTTT. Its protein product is CASSLLGLNTEAFF.

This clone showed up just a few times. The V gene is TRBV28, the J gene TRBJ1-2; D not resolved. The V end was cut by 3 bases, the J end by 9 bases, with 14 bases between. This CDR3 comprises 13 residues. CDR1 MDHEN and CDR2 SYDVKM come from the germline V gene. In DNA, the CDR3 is TGTGCCAGCAGTTTTGCGGGCCCGCGGAGCTACACCTTC. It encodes CASSFAGPRSYTF.

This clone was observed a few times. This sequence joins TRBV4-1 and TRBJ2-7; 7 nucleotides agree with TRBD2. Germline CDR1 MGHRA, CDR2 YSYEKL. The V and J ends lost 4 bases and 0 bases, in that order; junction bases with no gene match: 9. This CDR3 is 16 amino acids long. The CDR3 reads CASSPQAGRTSYEQYF. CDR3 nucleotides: TGCGCCAGCAGCCCACAAGCGGGACGAACCTCCTACGAGCAGTACTTC.

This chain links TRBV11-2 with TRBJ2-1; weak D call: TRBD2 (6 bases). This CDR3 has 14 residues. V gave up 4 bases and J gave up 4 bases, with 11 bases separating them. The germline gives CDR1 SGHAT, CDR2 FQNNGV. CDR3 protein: CASSSPGLYNEQFF. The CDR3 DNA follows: TGTGCCAGCAGCTCGCCGGGACTGTACAATGAGCAGTTCTTC. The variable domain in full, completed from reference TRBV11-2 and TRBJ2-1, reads EAGVAQSPRYKIIEKRQSVAFWCNPISGHATLYWYQQILGQGPKLLIQFQNNGVVDDSQLPKDRFSAERLKGVDSTLKIQPAKLEDSAVYLCASSSPGLYNEQFFGPGTRLTVL.